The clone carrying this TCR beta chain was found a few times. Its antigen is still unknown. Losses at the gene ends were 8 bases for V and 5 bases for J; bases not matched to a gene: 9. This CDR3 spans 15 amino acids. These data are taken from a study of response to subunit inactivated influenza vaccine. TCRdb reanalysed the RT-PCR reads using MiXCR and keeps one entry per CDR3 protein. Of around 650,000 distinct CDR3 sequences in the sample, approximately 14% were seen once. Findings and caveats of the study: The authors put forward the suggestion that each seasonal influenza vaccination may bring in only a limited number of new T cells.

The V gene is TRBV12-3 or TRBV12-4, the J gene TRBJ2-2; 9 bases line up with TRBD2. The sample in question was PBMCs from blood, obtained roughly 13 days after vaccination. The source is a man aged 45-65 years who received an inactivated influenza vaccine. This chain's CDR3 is CASAPGLAGTGELFF. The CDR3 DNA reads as TGTGCCAGCGCACCCGGGCTAGCGGGGACCGGGGAGCTGTTTTTT.